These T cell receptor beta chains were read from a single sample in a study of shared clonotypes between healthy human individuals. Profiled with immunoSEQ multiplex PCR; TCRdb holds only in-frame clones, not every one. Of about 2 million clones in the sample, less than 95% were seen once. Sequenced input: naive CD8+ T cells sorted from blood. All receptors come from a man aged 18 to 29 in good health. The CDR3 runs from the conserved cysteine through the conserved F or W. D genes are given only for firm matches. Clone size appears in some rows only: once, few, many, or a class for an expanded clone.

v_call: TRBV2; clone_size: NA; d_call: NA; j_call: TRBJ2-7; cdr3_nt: TGTGCCAGCGGAAGGACGGACTACGAGCAGTACTTC; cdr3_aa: CASGRTDYEQYF
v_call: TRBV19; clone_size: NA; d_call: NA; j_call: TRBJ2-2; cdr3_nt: TGTGCCAGTAGTAACTCCGGGGAGCTGTTTTTT; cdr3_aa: CASSNSGELFF
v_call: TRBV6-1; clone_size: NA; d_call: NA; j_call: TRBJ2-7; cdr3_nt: TGTGCCAGCAGTGAAGGACCAACCTACGAGCAGTACTTC; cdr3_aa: CASSEGPTYEQYF
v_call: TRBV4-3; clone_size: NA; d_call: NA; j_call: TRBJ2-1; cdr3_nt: TGCGCCAGCAGCCAAGATCTCCAGCAAACCTACAATGAGCAGTTCTTC; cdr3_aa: CASSQDLQQTYNEQFF
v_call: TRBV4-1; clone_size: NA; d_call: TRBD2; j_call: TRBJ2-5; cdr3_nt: TGCGCCAGCGCCACTCGACTAGCGCAAACAGACCAAGAGACCCAGTACTTC; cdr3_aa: CASATRLAQTDQETQYF
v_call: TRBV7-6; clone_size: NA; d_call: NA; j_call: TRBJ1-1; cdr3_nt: TGTGCCAGCAGCTTAGCCGGGACGCCTGAAGCTTTCTTT; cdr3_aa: CASSLAGTPEAFF
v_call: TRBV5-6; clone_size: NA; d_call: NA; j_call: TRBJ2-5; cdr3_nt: TGTGCCAGCAGCTTTGCCACCCATCAAGAGGGGGTGGAGACCCAGTACTTC; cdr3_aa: CASSFATHQEGVETQYF
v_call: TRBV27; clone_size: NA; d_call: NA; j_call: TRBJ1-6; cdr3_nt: TGTGCCAGTGGGACCGGGAATTCACCCCTCCACTTT; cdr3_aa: CASGTGNSPLHF
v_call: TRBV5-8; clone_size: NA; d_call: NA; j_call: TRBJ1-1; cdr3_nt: TGTGCCAGCAGCTTCGATGTCGAAGGCACTGAAGCTTTCTTT; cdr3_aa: CASSFDVEGTEAFF
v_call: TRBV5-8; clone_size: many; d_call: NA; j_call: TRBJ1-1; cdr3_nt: TGTGCCAGCAGTGAGGGGTTTTCGAACACTGAAGCTTTCTTT; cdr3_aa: CASSEGFSNTEAFF
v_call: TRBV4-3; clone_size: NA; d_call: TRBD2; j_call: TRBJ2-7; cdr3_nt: TGCGCCAGCAGCCAAGACCCCCCTGAACTAGCGGGAGAGGACGCCGGCGAGCAGTACTTC; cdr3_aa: CASSQDPPELAGEDAGEQYF
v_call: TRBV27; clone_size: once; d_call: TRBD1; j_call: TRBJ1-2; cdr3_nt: TGTGCCAGCAGGTTCGGACAGGGCGACTACACCTTC; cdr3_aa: CASRFGQGDYTF
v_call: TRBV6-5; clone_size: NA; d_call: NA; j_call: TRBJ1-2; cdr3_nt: TGTGCCAGCAGTCTCCACCAGTCTCAGGGCTATGGCTACACCTTC; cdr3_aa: CASSLHQSQGYGYTF
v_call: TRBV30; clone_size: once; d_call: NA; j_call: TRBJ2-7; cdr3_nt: TGTGCCTGGAGTGTTGAAGGTTCTCCCTACGAGCAGTACTTC; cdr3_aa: CAWSVEGSPYEQYF
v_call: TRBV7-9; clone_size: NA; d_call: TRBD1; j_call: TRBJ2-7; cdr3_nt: TGTGCCAGCAGCTACGCCCGGGACAGGGGGCCCGAGCAGTACTTC; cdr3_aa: CASSYARDRGPEQYF
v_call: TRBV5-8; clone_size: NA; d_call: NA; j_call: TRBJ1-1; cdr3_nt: TGTGCCAGCAAGAACAGGGACCCGGGATGGGGGGACACTGAAGCTTTCTTT; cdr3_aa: CASKNRDPGWGDTEAFF
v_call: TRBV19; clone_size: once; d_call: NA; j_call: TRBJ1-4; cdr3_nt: TGTGCCAGTAGTAGCCGGGATTCAACTAATGAAAAACTGTTTTTT; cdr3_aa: CASSSRDSTNEKLFF
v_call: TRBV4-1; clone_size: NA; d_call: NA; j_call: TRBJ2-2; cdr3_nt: TGCGCCAGCAGCCGCGTGGCCGGGGAGCTGTTTTTT; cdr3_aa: CASSRVAGELFF
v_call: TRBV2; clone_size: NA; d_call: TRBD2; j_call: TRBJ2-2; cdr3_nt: TGTGCCAGCTTCGATCTAGGACTAGCGGGACAACTAGGCGGGGAGCTGTTTTTT; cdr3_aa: CASFDLGLAGQLGGELFF
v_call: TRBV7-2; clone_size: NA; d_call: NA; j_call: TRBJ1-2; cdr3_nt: TGTGCCAGCAGCTCGGGACCCAGCCTGCGACCTGGCTACACCTTC; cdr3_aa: CASSSGPSLRPGYTF